This T cell receptor beta chain was found in a study of blood T cell repertoires in COVID-19. The CDR3 loop spans 14 amino acids. V shed 4 bases and J 5 bases; nucleotides not matched to a gene: 4. The V gene's germline CDR1 is SGHRS and CDR2 YFSETQ. Repertoires were generated with immunoSEQ multiplex PCR, while TCRdb's copy carries only in-frame clones and drops some. The repertoire holds some 270,000 clones, with roughly 84% as singletons. V usage is TRBV5-1 and J usage is TRBJ1-4; 8 bases are shared with TRBD1. The clonotype originates from a woman aged 40 to 49 who had recovered from COVID-19. The specimen sequenced was peripheral blood. The CDR3 DNA reads as TGCGCCAGCAGCAGGGACAGGCAAAATGAAAAACTGTTTTTT. Amino acid sequence: CASSRDRQNEKLFF. Looking up the rest from reference TRBV5-1 and TRBJ1-4 gives the full variable domain: KAGVTQTPRYLIKTRGQQVTLSCSPISGHRSVSWYQQTPGQGLQFLFEYFSETQRNKGNFPGRFSGRQFSNSRSEMNVSTLELGDSALYLCASSRDRQNEKLFFGSGTQLSVL.